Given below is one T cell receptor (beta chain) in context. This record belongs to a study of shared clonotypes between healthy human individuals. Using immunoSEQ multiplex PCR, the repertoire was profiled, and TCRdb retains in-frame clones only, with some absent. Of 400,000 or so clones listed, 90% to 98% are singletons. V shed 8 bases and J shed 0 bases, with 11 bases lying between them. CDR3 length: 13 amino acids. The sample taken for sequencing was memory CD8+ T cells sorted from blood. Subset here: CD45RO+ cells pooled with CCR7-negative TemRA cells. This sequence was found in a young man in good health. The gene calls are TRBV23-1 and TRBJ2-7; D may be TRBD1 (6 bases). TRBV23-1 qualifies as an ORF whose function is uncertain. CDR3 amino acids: CASAVQGSYEQYF. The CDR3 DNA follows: TGCGCCAGCGCAGTACAGGGCTCCTACGAGCAGTACTTC.